This TCR beta chain was recovered during a study of cytomegalovirus exposure and HLA in healthy donors. Regarding the study as a whole: Per published reports, the classifier diagnosed cytomegalovirus status with high specificity and sensitivity. First-cohort TCR clusters tended to co-occur in the approximately 120 validation repertoires, a later analysis found.

The repertoire was sequenced with immunoSEQ multiplex PCR; TCRdb's copy has only in-frame clones and lacks some. This repertoire shows around 49,000 clones, approximately 95% found once; its top ten account for around 7.8%. While the first cohort had 600 to 750 subjects, the donors belonged to the separate validation cohort of 100 to 150 subjects. Comment on this clone: The antigen is unknown.

Germline values: CDR1 MNHEY, CDR2 SMNVEV (reference sequence). V was pared by 4 bases and J by 3 bases, with 20 bases of the junction left unmatched. There are 20 residues in the CDR3. The origin of this receptor is a woman aged 18-29 years in good health and CMV-seropositive. V is TRBV27 and J is TRBJ2-3; 9 bases are a match to TRBD2. The specimen was PBMCs. The CDR3 nucleotides are TGTGCCAGCAGTTACGCCCGATCCCACCTACTAGCGGGTTTAACAGATACGCAGTATTTT. Amino acid sequence: CASSYARSHLLAGLTDTQYF.